Listed below are T cell receptor beta chains from one sample, sequenced in a study of T cell responses to AZD1222 COVID-19 vaccine. The protocol was immunoSEQ multiplex PCR, while the TCRdb copy is restricted to in-frame clones and leaves out a portion. The sample includes more than 95,000 clones, around 94% of them seen just once. This sample comprised peripheral blood, obtained on day 0 of AZD1222 vaccination. Receptors originate from an adult in good health. Each CDR3 is given without its conserved first and last residue. The size of a clone is reported for some rows only, either as once, few or many, or as a class for expanded clones.

j_call | v_call | clone_size | cdr3_length | cdr3_aa
TRBJ2-1 | TRBV5-1 | once | 13 | ASSRAAGEGNEQF
TRBJ2-1 | TRBV7-2 | NA | 15 | ASSSSGTRARNNEQF
TRBJ2-7 | TRBV2 | NA | 12 | ASNRQGGSYEQY
TRBJ2-1 | TRBV7-9 | NA | 9 | ASSLGDEQF
TRBJ1-4 | TRBV18 | NA | 14 | ASSLNSGATNEKLF
TRBJ2-3 | TRBV11-2 | NA | 14 | ASSSLAGGSRGTQY
TRBJ2-1 | TRBV30 | NA | 11 | AWSWTGNNEQF
TRBJ2-2 | TRBV27 | NA | 12 | ASSLAGSAGELF
TRBJ1-2 | TRBV5-5 | NA | 11 | ASSLGSNYGYT
TRBJ1-2 | TRBV29-1 | once | 9 | SVLQGGGYT
TRBJ1-2 | TRBV5-1 | NA | 10 | ASSLAGDGYT
TRBJ1-1 | TRBV5-5 | NA | 10 | ASSLEPSEAF
TRBJ2-7 | TRBV7-9 | NA | 11 | ASSPGPPYEQY
TRBJ2-1 | TRBV18 | once | 10 | ASSPYLSEQF
TRBJ2-6 | TRBV4-1 | NA | 11 | ASSQVRANVLT
TRBJ1-3 | TRBV14 | NA | 14 | ASSFLGRGSGNTIY
TRBJ1-5 | TRBV27 | medium-sized | 12 | ATQQGADNQPQH
TRBJ2-1 | TRBV7-9 | NA | 17 | ASSLITAGGVGKYNEQF
TRBJ2-7 | TRBV12-3/TRBV12-4 | NA | 10 | ASSPPRNEQY
TRBJ2-2 | TRBV7-2 | NA | 12 | ASSLLRRTGELF
TRBJ1-4 | TRBV5-4 | NA | 11 | ASSSGVNEKLF
TRBJ1-5 | TRBV19 | NA | 13 | ASSIGQGENQPQH
TRBJ2-3 | TRBV5-1 | NA | 14 | ASSPRLAGLTDTQY
TRBJ1-4 | TRBV12-3/TRBV12-4 | NA | 9 | ASSLTEKLF
TRBJ2-2 | TRBV28 | NA | 16 | ASSLVRTIYANTGELF
TRBJ2-7 | TRBV7-2 | NA | 12 | ASTGGQITYEQY
TRBJ2-7 | TRBV27 | NA | 14 | ASSLSTGTEDYEQY
TRBJ1-4 | TRBV18 | NA | 14 | ASSQPGLVGNEKLF
TRBJ1-2 | TRBV28 | NA | 14 | ASSSPELIVNYGYT
TRBJ1-2 | TRBV28 | NA | 12 | ASSFGSYTYGYT
TRBJ1-3 | TRBV19 | NA | 14 | ASSLSLASSGNTIY
TRBJ2-2 | TRBV28 | NA | 12 | ASSLGFNTGELF
TRBJ1-3 | TRBV7-9 | NA | 12 | ASSYGTAGNTIY
TRBJ2-7 | TRBV5-1 | once | 13 | ASSLPREKSYEQY
TRBJ1-3 | TRBV2 | NA | 13 | ASRKGWPLEGTIY
TRBJ1-2 | TRBV19 | NA | 16 | ASSLQGGGSQLNYGYT
TRBJ1-6 | TRBV5-6 | NA | 11 | ASSPRVNSPLH